This TCR beta chain appears in the sequencing data of a study of T cells after yellow fever vaccination. This clonotype showed up many times. One end of the junction does not line up with germline, which may come from a read error. TCRdb re-called the 5' RACE reads with MiXCR, one entry per CDR3 protein. The table has around 310,000 distinct CDR3 sequences, 8.7% seen once; the top ten hold roughly 17%. The CDR3 covers 15 residues. The germline V gene encodes CDR1 SSHAT and CDR2 FNYEAQ (reference sequence). The TCR comes from a man aged 18 to 30 who received the YFV17D yellow fever vaccine. V gene TRBV7-7 combines with J gene TRBJ2-1, with 12 positions matching TRBD1. The source was PBMCs, collected on the day of the first yellow fever vaccination. The CDR3 bases are TGTGCTAGCAGCTCTTGGGGGACAGGGGGCGATGAGCAGTTCTTC. This sequence encodes CASSSWGTGGDEQFF.